The 12 T cell receptor beta chains given below trace back to one sample, sequenced in a study of blood T cell repertoires in COVID-19. This table comes from immunoSEQ multiplex PCR, and its TCRdb copy is limited to in-frame clones, with some not included. The profile shows some 30,000 clones, about 79% of them singletons. The source material was peripheral blood. The receptor set was obtained from a human donor in a cohort sampled during active COVID-19.

V is TRBV14 and J is TRBJ2-1; D is perhaps TRBD2 (7 bases). Deletions cut 4 bases from V and 4 bases from J, with 17 bases between. The CDR3 has 16 residues. Per germline, CDR1 SGHDN and CDR2 FVKESK. As DNA, the CDR3 is TGTGCCAGCAGCCCATCTGGGGGGGGACATTACAATGAGCAGTTCTTC. Encoded protein: CASSPSGGGHYNEQFF.

V gene TRBV28 combines with J gene TRBJ1-6; 7 bases agree with TRBD1. The ends lost 2 bases at V and 2 bases at J; junction bases unmatched: 3. The germline CDR1 and CDR2 sequences are MDHEN and SYDVKM. The CDR3 extends over 16 amino acids. The CDR3 sequence is CASSLPDRAYNSPLHF. In DNA, the CDR3 is TGTGCCAGCAGTTTACCCGACAGGGCCTATAATTCACCCCTCCACTTT.

This clone was counted once. The CDR3 bases are TGTGCCAGCAGCTTAGGTGGGGCGGGGAGCTACAATGAGCAGTTCTTC. It specifies CASSLGGAGSYNEQFF. The J gene is TRBJ2-1, the V gene TRBV13, with TRBD2 as a possible D gene (6 bases). CDR1 PRHDT and CDR2 FYEKMQ come from the germline V gene (reference sequence). Trimming left V 0 bases short and J 3 bases short, with 12 bases between. This CDR3 contains 16 residues.

The rearrangement uses TRBV7-9 and TRBJ1-1; TRBD1 matches 7 bases. V shed 5 bases and J 6 bases; nucleotides not matched to a gene: 9. The CDR3 covers 14 residues. CDR1 is SEHNR, CDR2 FQNEAQ, per germline (reference sequence). The CDR3 reads CASSAGQTYSEAFF. CDR3 nucleotides: TGTGCCAGCAGCGCGGGACAGACTTACTCTGAAGCTTTCTTT.

Only a few counts were recorded for this clone. The rearrangement joins TRBV4-1 to TRBJ1-5, with D perhaps matching TRBD1 (5 bases). Germline V gene sequence: CDR1 MGHRA, CDR2 YSYEKL. Trimming took 8 bases from V and 6 from J, leaving 29 bases between them. The CDR3 spans 18 residues. This CDR3 reads CASAPSPGRIVRGQPQHF. CDR3 nucleotides: TGCGCCAGCGCCCCCTCTCCGGGCAGAATAGTAAGGGGTCAGCCCCAGCATTTT.

The V gene is TRBV7-9, the J gene TRBJ2-7; TRBD1 matches at 7 bases. The CDR3 runs 14 residues. The ends lost 6 bases at V and 2 bases at J; junction bases unmatched: 7. Germline V lookup: CDR1 SEHNR, CDR2 FQNEAQ (reference sequence). CDR3 loop: CASSSTGFAYEQYF. In DNA, the CDR3 is TGTGCCAGCAGTTCGACAGGGTTTGCCTACGAGCAGTACTTC.

The V gene is TRBV2, the J gene TRBJ1-1; D unresolved. The CDR3 length is 13 residues. CDR1 is SNHLY, CDR2 FYNNEI, per germline. Between the trimmed V and J ends, which lost 3 bases and 2 bases, there was a span of 7 bases. CDR3 amino acids: CASSDNRNTEAFF. The CDR3 DNA is TGTGCCAGCAGTGATAACAGAAACACTGAAGCTTTCTTT.

The chain combines TRBV9 with TRBJ2-5; possible D gene TRBD1, 6 bases. The V end lost 1 base, the J end lost 5 bases, and 15 bases lay between the germline ends. The CDR3 runs to 15 residues. Germline V gene sequence: CDR1 SGDLS, CDR2 YYNGEE. The CDR3 sequence: CASSVSAGVGETQYF. The CDR3 bases are TGTGCCAGCAGCGTATCGGCAGGGGTGGGGGAGACCCAGTACTTC. The whole variable domain, filled in from reference TRBV9 and TRBJ2-5, reads DSGVTQTPKHLITATGQRVTLRCSPRSGDLSVYWYQQSLDQGLQFLIQYYNGEERAKGNILERFSAQQFPDLHSELNLSSLELGDSALYFCASSVSAGVGETQYFGPGTRLLVL.

The chain has TRBV7-9 and TRBJ2-3, with TRBD2 matching over 11 bases. Trimming at V came to 5 bases and at J to 2 bases, leaving 3 bases not matched to a gene. The CDR3 extends over 15 amino acids. Germline V gene lookup returns CDR1 SEHNR and CDR2 FQNEAQ (reference sequence). Here the CDR3 reads CASSTSGGHTDTQYF. DNA for the CDR3: TGTGCCAGCAGCACTAGCGGGGGCCACACAGATACGCAGTATTTT.

The sample holds one count of this clone. V usage is TRBV19 and J usage is TRBJ2-7; TRBD2 matches at 10 bases. This CDR3 is built from 14 residues. CDR1 LNHDA and CDR2 SQIVND come from the germline V gene (reference sequence). Trimming took 5 bases from V and 4 from J; bases not matched to a gene: 5. The CDR3 sequence: CASSSSSGGYEQYF. CDR3 sequence (DNA): TGTGCCAGTAGTTCTTCTAGCGGGGGTTACGAGCAGTACTTC. The full variable domain, in which reference TRBV19 and TRBJ2-7 provide the parts outside the CDR3, is DGGITQSPKYLFRKEGQNVTLSCEQNLNHDAMYWYRQDPGQGLRLIYYSQIVNDFQKGDIAEGYSVSREKKESFPLTVTSAQKNPTAFYLCASSSSSGGYEQYFGPGTRLTVT.

The chain links TRBV20-1 to TRBJ2-3; TRBD2 aligns across 8 bases. The CDR3 is 14 residues long. Germline CDR1 is DFQATT and CDR2 is SNEGSKA (reference sequence). V dropped 3 bases and J dropped 3; count of bases not matched to a gene: 5. In nucleotides, the CDR3 is TGCAGTGCTAGTAGCGGGGTTGGAACAGATACGCAGTATTTT. It translates to CSASSGVGTDTQYF.

The chain couples TRBV5-6 to TRBJ2-5; D is undetermined. Germline V CDR1 and CDR2: SGHDT, YYEEEE. The CDR3 sequence is 13 residues long. Trimming left V 4 bases short and J 6 bases short, with 13 bases between. CDR3 sequence reads: CASSMWAFKTQYF. The CDR3 DNA follows: TGTGCCAGCAGCATGTGGGCTTTTAAGACCCAGTACTTC.